This T cell receptor beta chain was profiled in a study of T cells in Graves' hyperthyroidism and ophthalmopathy. The study's findings and limits: Through a model of 13 V-J features, ophthalmopathy was separated from stable hyperthyroidism.

The length of the CDR3 is 16 residues. Looked up from germline, CDR1 is MNHEY and CDR2 is SVGEGT. The ends lost 0 bases at V and 6 bases at J; junction bases unmatched: 5. Graves' hyperthyroidism showing no ophthalmopathy progression within 18 months was considered stable. The PBMCs were sourced from fresh peripheral blood (about 9.6 ml). This clonotype was seen more than once but under ten times. The target antigen is unknown. What was amplified from RNA transcripts were TCR beta CDR3 regions. With the HTBI primer set, the TCR CDR3 went through a first round of RT-PCR. TCRdb called the multiplex PCR reads again in MiXCR, with one record for every CDR3 protein. The sample has a few hundred thousand distinct CDR3 sequences, around 14% seen once; the top ten hold 7.3%.

The sample taken for sequencing was blood. This rearrangement joins TRBV6-2 or TRBV6-3 to TRBJ1-5, with 10 bases lining up with TRBD1. The clonotype was recovered from a woman aged 25 to 39 with Graves' hyperthyroidism. This chain's CDR3 is CASSYSRQGASQPQHF. The CDR3 DNA reads as TGTGCCAGCAGTTACTCCAGACAGGGGGCTTCTCAGCCCCAGCATTTT.